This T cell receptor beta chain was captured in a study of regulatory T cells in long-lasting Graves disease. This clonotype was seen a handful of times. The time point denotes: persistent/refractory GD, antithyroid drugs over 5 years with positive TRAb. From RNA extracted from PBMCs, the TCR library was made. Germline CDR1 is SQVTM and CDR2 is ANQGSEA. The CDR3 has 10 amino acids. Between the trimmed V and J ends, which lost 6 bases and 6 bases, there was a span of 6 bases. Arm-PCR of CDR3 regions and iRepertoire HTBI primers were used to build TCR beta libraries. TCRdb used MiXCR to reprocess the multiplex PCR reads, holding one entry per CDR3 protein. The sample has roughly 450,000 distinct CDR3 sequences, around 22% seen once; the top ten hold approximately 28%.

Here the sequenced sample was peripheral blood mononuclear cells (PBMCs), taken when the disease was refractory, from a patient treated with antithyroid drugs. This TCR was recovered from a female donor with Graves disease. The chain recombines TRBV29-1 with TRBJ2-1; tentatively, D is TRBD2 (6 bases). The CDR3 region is CSVGSNEQFF. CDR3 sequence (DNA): TGCAGCGTCGGGAGCAATGAGCAGTTCTTC.